The 25 T cell receptor beta chains reported below all come from one sample, sequenced in a study of metastatic and nonmetastatic thyroid tumors. The entire patient cohort was treatment-naive prior to thyroid surgery. TCRdb re-called clones from the PCR reads using MiXCR. Of about 31,000 clones in the sample, roughly a fifth were seen once. Sequenced input: blood. The receptors were sampled from a female donor with papillary thyroid cancer or a benign thyroid nodule (not recorded which). Some clones in this sample may be carry-over from other donors' samples.

The gene calls are TRBV7-8 and TRBJ2-5; perhaps TRBD1 as D (6 bases). Germline V gene sequence: CDR1 SGHVS, CDR2 FQNEAQ. V lost 2 bases and J lost 3, with 16 bases in between. The CDR3 spans 16 residues. This CDR3 reads CASSLPTLQGKETQYF. The CDR3, as DNA: TGTGCCAGCAGCTTACCCACTTTACAGGGAAAAGAGACCCAGTACTTC.

This clone was recorded many times. This sequence joins TRBV11-2 and TRBJ2-7; 8 bases map to TRBD2. J was trimmed by 3 bases and V by 4 bases; bases with no gene match: 11. Germline V CDR1 and CDR2: SGHAT, FQNNGV. The CDR3 consists of 16 residues. Here the CDR3 DNA reads TGTGCCAGCAGCTCCCCGGGGGGGCGAATTAGCTACGAGCAGTACTTC. Its translation: CASSSPGGRISYEQYF.

In its sample, this clone was seen a few times. The rearrangement uses TRBV28 and TRBJ2-1; 10 bases fit TRBD2. CDR1 and CDR2 (germline): MDHEN, SYDVKM. V gave up 4 bases and J gave up 4 bases; unmatched junction bases: 7. The CDR3 totals 16 residues. The CDR3: CASSSQGLARYNEQFF. DNA of the CDR3: TGTGCCAGCAGTTCGCAGGGACTAGCGCGATACAATGAGCAGTTCTTC.

This clone was found a few times. This rearrangement joins TRBV6-2 or TRBV6-3 to TRBJ1-1, with D possibly TRBD1 on 5 matching bases. There are 16 residues in the CDR3. CDR1 and CDR2 (germline): MNHEY, SVGEGT. V shed 0 bases and J shed 7 bases, with 18 bases lying between them. The CDR3 nucleotides are TGTGCCAGCAGTTACTCGAGGGTTTTGGGGGACCATGAAGCTTTCTTT. Translation gives CASSYSRVLGDHEAFF.

The rearrangement links TRBV5-1 to TRBJ2-2; D gene uncertain. CDR3 length: 15 amino acids. Per the germline V gene, CDR1 is SGHRS and CDR2 is YFSETQ. V was trimmed by 0 bases and J by 4 bases, leaving 10 bases between them. The CDR3 DNA reads TGCGCCAGCAGCTTGGCCCGGATTGGCACCGGGGAGCTGTTTTTT. Translated: CASSLARIGTGELFF.

This rearrangement joins TRBV6-5 to TRBJ1-5; a weak D match, TRBD1 (6 bases). The CDR3 consists of 13 residues. V dropped 4 bases and J dropped 6 bases, with 10 bases sitting between them. Looked up from germline, CDR1 is MNHEY and CDR2 is SVGAGI. CDR3 loop: CASSSGGGQPQHF. The CDR3 nucleotides read TGTGCCAGCAGTTCGGGGGGCGGTCAGCCCCAGCATTTT.

This clone was detected many times. This chain joins TRBV5-1 and TRBJ2-7, with no clear D. CDR3 length equals 11 residues. V lost 5 bases to trimming and J lost 4 bases, with 7 bases between them. Germline-derived CDR1 and CDR2 are SGHRS and YFSETQ. This chain's CDR3 is CASRSMYEQYF. DNA of the CDR3: TGCGCCAGCAGATCGATGTACGAGCAGTACTTC.

This clone is labeled medium-sized. The chain is built from TRBV6-1 and TRBJ2-1; no definite D call. The CDR3 length is 17 residues. CDR1 is MNHNS and CDR2 is SASEGT in the germline V gene. Trimming took off 6 bases at V and 0 bases at J, with 18 bases between the two ends. CDR3 residues: CASRERGHASSYNEQFF. As DNA, the CDR3 is TGTGCCAGCAGGGAACGTGGTCACGCAAGCTCCTACAATGAGCAGTTCTTC.

The V call is TRBV11-2, the J call TRBJ1-4, with a tentative D call TRBD1 (5 bases). This CDR3 is 13 amino acids long. V shed 1 base and J shed 10 bases, with 10 bases lying between them. CDR1 is SGHAT and CDR2 is FQNNGV in the germline V gene. The CDR3 sequence is CASSLGRGGKLFF. DNA of the CDR3: TGTGCCAGCAGCTTAGGTCGGGGGGGAAAACTGTTTTTT.

For the CDR3, the DNA is TGTGCCAGCAGTTCACTAGCGGGAGGACTCTACGAGCAGTACTTC. Protein product: CASSSLAGGLYEQYF. V gene TRBV6-2 or TRBV6-3 combines with J gene TRBJ2-7, with 12 bases matching TRBD2. CDR1 and CDR2 from the germline V gene are MNHEY and SVGEGT. V trimming: 4 bases; J trimming: 3 bases; junction bases outside the gene matches: 4. The CDR3 runs to 15 residues.

Ten or more counts support this clone. The gene calls are TRBV7-2 and TRBJ2-2; no definite D call. Germline values: CDR1 SGHTA, CDR2 FQGNSA. CDR3 size: 14 residues. Trimming pared 5 bases from V and 2 bases from J, leaving 9 bases between. CDR3: CASSPLLNTGELFF. The CDR3 DNA follows: TGTGCCAGCAGCCCTCTCCTTAACACCGGGGAGCTGTTTTTT.

This clone was observed many times. The chain links TRBV6-2 or TRBV6-3 to TRBJ1-5; D possibly corresponds to TRBD1 (5 bases). Germline assignment: CDR1 MNHEY and CDR2 SVGEGT. This CDR3 is built from 17 residues. V was clipped by 6 bases and J by 0 bases, with 18 bases between them. Written as DNA, the CDR3 is TGTGCCAGCAGACACACAAGGGGAGGTAATAGCAATCAGCCCCAGCATTTT. As protein: CASRHTRGGNSNQPQHF.

This chain uses TRBV6-5 with TRBJ2-1; 16 positions agree with TRBD2. The germline CDR1 and CDR2 sequences are MNHEY and SVGAGI. CDR3 length: 17 residues. V shed 2 bases and J 8 bases; nucleotides not matched to a gene: 6. This CDR3 is CASSYGTSGGAGDEQFF. The DNA for the CDR3 is TGTGCCAGCAGTTACGGGACTAGCGGGGGGGCCGGGGATGAGCAGTTCTTC.

Ten or more counts support this clone. A much larger clone differs from this one at a single base, so this may be a read error. DNA of the CDR3: TGTGCCAGCCGTTACGCGAGACAGGGCGGGGGGGGCTACACCTTC. It is translated as CASRYARQGGGGYTF. The chain carries TRBV6-5 and TRBJ1-2, with TRBD1 matching 7 bases. Germline V lookup: CDR1 MNHEY, CDR2 SVGAGI. CDR3 length: 15 residues.

The V call is TRBV7-3, the J call TRBJ2-3, with D unclear. CDR1 is SGHTA and CDR2 is FQGTGA in the germline V gene. V lost 5 bases, J lost 2 bases, and 11 bases lay in between. The CDR3 is 14 amino acids. Written as DNA, the CDR3 is TGTGCCAGCAGCCATGACGGATACACAGATACGCAGTATTTT. This codes for CASSHDGYTDTQYF. The variable domain in full, with the rest retrieved from reference TRBV7-3 and TRBJ2-3, is GAGVSQTPSNKVTEKGKYVELRCDPISGHTALYWYRQSLGQGPEFLIYFQGTGAADDSGLPNDRFFAVRPEGSVSTLKIQRTERGDSAVYLCASSHDGYTDTQYFGPGTRLTVL.

This clone was counted at least ten times. This chain uses TRBV6-4 with TRBJ2-7; D may be TRBD2 (6 bases). From germline, CDR1 is MRHNA and CDR2 SNTAGT. V lost 3 bases and J 1 base, leaving 13 bases between the germline ends. The CDR3 is 15 amino acids. CDR3 in DNA: TGTGCCAGCAGTGAGGACGGGGGTGGATCCTACGAGCAGTACTTC. As protein: CASSEDGGGSYEQYF.

This clone has more than one count but fewer than ten. V and J are TRBV19 and TRBJ2-5; 9 bases agree with TRBD1. CDR1 LNHDA and CDR2 SQIVND come from the germline V gene (reference sequence). This CDR3 has 14 amino acids. V lost 7 bases and J lost 3; bases outside the gene matches: 6. CDR3 sequence: CASTQQGAEETQYF. In nucleotides, the CDR3 is TGTGCCAGTACCCAACAGGGGGCCGAAGAGACCCAGTACTTC.

In this sample, this clone turned up many times. The rearrangement joins TRBV10-3 to TRBJ1-3; D is perhaps TRBD1 (5 bases). This CDR3 is built from 15 residues. The germline V gene has CDR1 ENHRY and CDR2 SYGVKD. V gave up 5 bases and J gave up 1 base, with 12 bases separating them. Here the CDR3 DNA reads TGTGCCATCAGTTCAGGGCCTGAGTCTGGAAACACCATATATTTT. The encoded protein is CAISSGPESGNTIYF.

This clone is medium-sized within its sample. The chain uses TRBV27 and TRBJ1-2; 9 nucleotides match TRBD1. Trimming cost V 4 bases and J 8 bases; bases outside gene matches: 8. This CDR3 has 14 residues. CDR1 and CDR2 (germline): MNHEY, SMNVEV (reference sequence). The chain's CDR3 is CASSCDRGWEGYTF. Written as DNA, the CDR3 is TGTGCCAGCAGTTGCGACAGGGGGTGGGAGGGCTACACCTTC.

This clone was observed many times. The chain uses TRBV3-1 and TRBJ2-7, with 8 bases lining up with TRBD1. V was pared by 6 bases and J by 6 bases, with 10 bases of the junction left unmatched. The CDR3 runs 14 residues. Per germline, CDR1 LGHDT and CDR2 YNNKEL (reference sequence). CDR3 DNA sequence: TGTGCCAGCAGGGTTGGACAGGGTTCTATCGAGCAGTACTTC. It is translated as CASRVGQGSIEQYF.

This clone was picked up a small number of times. The chain couples TRBV6-2 or TRBV6-3 to TRBJ1-2; TRBD1 matches 8 bases. The CDR3 loop spans 18 amino acids. Germline values: CDR1 MNHEY, CDR2 SVGEGT. V shed 4 bases, J shed 7 bases, and the junction held 20 bases outside the gene matches. CDR3 region: CASSSPGQVFIERGGYTF. CDR3 in DNA: TGTGCCAGCAGTTCACCGGGACAGGTATTCATCGAGAGGGGTGGCTACACCTTC.

This clone was observed at least ten times. The CDR3 bases are TGCAGGTGGGACTCAGCCTACGAGCAGTACTTC. Encoded protein: CRWDSAYEQYF. The rearrangement links TRBV20-1 to TRBJ2-7; possible D gene TRBD2, 6 bases. The CDR3 is made up of 11 amino acids. Looked up from germline, CDR1 is DFQATT and CDR2 is SNEGSKA (reference sequence).

This chain joins TRBV18 and TRBJ2-7; no firm D call. V was pared by 3 bases and J by 5 bases, with 8 bases between. This CDR3 is 12 amino acids long. The germline CDR1 and CDR2 sequences are KGHSH and LQKENI. CDR3: CASSPLLNEQYF. For the CDR3, the DNA is TGTGCCAGCTCACCCCTACTGAACGAGCAGTACTTC.

This clone has only a few counts. CDR3 region: CASSPAPSLGDEQYF. In nucleotides, the CDR3 is TGTGCCAGCAGCCCTGCGCCCAGTTTAGGCGACGAGCAGTACTTC. This rearrangement joins TRBV5-5 to TRBJ2-7, with D unclear. The CDR3 covers 15 residues. Trimming removed 4 bases at V and 5 bases at J, with 19 bases between. CDR1 SGHKS and CDR2 YYEKEE come from the germline V gene (reference sequence).

This clone occurred many times. The rearrangement uses TRBV6-5 and TRBJ2-3, with TRBD1 identical over 7 bases. CDR3 length equals 18 residues. Germline-derived CDR1 and CDR2 are MNHEY and SVGAGI. The trim removed 8 bases at V and 0 bases at J, leaving 17 bases unmatched. CDR3 sequence (DNA): TGTGCCAGCGAGACCGATGGACAGGTCCTCACTAGCACAGATACGCAGTATTTT. It translates to CASETDGQVLTSTDTQYF.